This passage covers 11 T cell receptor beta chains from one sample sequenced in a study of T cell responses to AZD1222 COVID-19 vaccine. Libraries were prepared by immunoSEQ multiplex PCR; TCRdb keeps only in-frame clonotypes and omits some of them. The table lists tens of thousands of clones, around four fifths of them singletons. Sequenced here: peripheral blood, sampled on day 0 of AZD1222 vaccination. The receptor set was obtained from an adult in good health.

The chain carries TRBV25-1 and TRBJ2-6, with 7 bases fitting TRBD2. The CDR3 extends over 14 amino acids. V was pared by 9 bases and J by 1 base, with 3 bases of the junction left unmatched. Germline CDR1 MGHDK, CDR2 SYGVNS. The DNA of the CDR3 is TGTGCCAGTGGGGGGGTGTCTGGGGCCAACGTCCTGACTTTC. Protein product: CASGGVSGANVLTF. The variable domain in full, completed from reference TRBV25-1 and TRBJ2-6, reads EADIYQTPRYLVIGTGKKITLECSQTMGHDKMYWYQQDPGMELHLIHYSYGVNSTEKGDLSSESTVSRIRTEHFPLTLESARPSHTSQYLCASGGVSGANVLTFGAGSRLTVL.

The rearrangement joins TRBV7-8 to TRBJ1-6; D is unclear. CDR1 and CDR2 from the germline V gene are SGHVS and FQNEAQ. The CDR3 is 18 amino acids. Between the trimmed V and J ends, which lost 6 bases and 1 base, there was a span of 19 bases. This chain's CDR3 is CASSPKAGGLSYNSPLHF. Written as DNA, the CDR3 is TGTGCCAGCAGTCCCAAGGCGGGTGGGTTATCCTATAATTCACCCCTCCACTTT.

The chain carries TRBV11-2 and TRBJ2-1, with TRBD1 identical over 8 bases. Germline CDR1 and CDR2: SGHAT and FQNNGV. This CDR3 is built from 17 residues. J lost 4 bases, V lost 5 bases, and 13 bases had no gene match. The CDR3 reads CASSTTGGRSQYNEQFF. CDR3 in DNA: TGTGCCAGCAGCACAACAGGGGGTCGGAGCCAATACAATGAGCAGTTCTTC.

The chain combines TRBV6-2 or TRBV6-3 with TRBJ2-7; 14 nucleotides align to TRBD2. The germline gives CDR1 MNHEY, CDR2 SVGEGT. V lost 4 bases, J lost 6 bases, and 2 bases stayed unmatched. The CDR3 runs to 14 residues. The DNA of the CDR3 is TGTGCCAGCAGTTGGGGACTAGCGGGAGTCGAGCAGTACTTC. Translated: CASSWGLAGVEQYF.

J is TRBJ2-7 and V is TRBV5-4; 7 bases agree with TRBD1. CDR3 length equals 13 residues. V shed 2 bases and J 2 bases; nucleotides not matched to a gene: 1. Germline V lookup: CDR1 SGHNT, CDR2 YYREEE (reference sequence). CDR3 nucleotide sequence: TGTGCCAGCAGCTTAGGGGGCCCCTACGAGCAGTACTTC. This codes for CASSLGGPYEQYF.

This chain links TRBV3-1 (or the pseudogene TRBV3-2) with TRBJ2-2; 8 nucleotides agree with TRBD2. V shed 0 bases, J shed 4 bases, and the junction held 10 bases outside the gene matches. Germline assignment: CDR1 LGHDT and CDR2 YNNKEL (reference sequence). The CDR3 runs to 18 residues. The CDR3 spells CASSQEPPSGSITGELFF. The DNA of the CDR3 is TGTGCCAGCAGCCAAGAACCCCCAAGCGGGAGTATCACCGGGGAGCTGTTTTTT.

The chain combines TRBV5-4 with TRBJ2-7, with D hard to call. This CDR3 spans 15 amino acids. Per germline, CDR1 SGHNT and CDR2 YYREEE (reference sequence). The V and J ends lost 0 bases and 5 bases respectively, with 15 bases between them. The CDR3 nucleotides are TGTGCCAGCAGCTTGGTGGGGTCCCCCCGGAACGAGCAGTACTTC. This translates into CASSLVGSPRNEQYF.

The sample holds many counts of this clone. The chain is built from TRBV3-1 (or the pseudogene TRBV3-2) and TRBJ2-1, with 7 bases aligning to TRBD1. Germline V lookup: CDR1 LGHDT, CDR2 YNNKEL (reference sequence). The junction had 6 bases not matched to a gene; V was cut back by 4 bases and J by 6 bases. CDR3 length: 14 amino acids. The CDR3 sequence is CASSPRTGTNEQFF. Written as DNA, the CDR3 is TGTGCCAGCAGCCCGCGGACAGGAACCAATGAGCAGTTCTTC.

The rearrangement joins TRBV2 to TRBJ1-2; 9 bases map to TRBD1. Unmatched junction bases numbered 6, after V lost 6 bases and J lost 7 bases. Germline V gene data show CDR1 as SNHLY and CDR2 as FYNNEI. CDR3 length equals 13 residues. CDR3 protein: CASSAAGQGGYTF. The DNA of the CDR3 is TGTGCCAGCAGCGCCGCGGGACAGGGTGGCTACACCTTC.

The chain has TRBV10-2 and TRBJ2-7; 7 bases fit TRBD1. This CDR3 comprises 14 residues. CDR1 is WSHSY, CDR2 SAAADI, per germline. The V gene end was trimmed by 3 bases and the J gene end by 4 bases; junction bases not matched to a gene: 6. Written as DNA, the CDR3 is TGCGCCAGCAGTGAAATATCGGGACAGTACGAGCAGTACTTC. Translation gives CASSEISGQYEQYF.

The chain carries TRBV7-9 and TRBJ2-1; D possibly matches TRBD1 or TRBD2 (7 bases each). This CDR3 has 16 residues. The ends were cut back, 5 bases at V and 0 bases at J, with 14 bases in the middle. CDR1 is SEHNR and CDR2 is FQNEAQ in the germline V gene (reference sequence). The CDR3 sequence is CASSPGGVPSYNEQFF. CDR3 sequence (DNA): TGTGCCAGCAGCCCAGGGGGGGTTCCCTCCTACAATGAGCAGTTCTTC.